This is a list of T cell receptor beta chains from one sample in a study of T cell changes during pregnancy in multiple sclerosis. Assay used: immunoSEQ multiplex PCR; TCRdb lists only in-frame clones, some missing. Of 35,000 to 55,000 clones in the sample, nearly 95% were seen once. The source material was peripheral blood, sampled in the third trimester of pregnancy. These receptors were taken from a female donor with multiple sclerosis, enrolled in a pregnancy study. CDR3s include the opening cysteine and the closing phenylalanine or tryptophan. Each record gives: clone size, D gene, J gene, V gene, CDR3 DNA, CDR3 protein. A D gene is named only where the DNA matches it firmly. Not all rows give a size; the values are once, few, many and, for expanded clones, a class.

>-|TRBD2|TRBJ2-1|TRBV7-6
TGTGCCAGCAGCCCAACCGGGACTAGCGTGATCAATGAGCAGTTCTTC
CASSPTGTSVINEQFF
>-|-|TRBJ2-1|TRBV5-4
TGTGCCAGCACCAATATCGGGGGGCCGGGAAATGAGCAGTTCTTC
CASTNIGGPGNEQFF
>-|TRBD2|TRBJ2-7|TRBV5-1
TGCGCCAGCAGCTTGGTCTTGACTAGCGGGAACTCCTACGAGCAGTACTTC
CASSLVLTSGNSYEQYF
>-|-|TRBJ1-2|TRBV10-1
TGCGCCAGCAGTGAGAACCACAGGGTTCACTATGGCTACACCTTC
CASSENHRVHYGYTF
>once|-|TRBJ1-3|TRBV18
TGTGCCAGCTCACCAAAACAGGGCTCTGGAAACACCATATATTTT
CASSPKQGSGNTIYF
>few|-|TRBJ2-7|TRBV27
TGTGCCAGCAGAATCCTGGGCGGGGAAGGGTCCTCCCACGAGCAGTACTTC
CASRILGGEGSSHEQYF
>-|-|TRBJ2-7|TRBV2
TGTGCCAGCAGTGCCGGGGTCTACGAGCAGTACTTC
CASSAGVYEQYF
>-|TRBD1|TRBJ2-1|TRBV6-5
TGTGCCAGCAGTTACTCCCAGGGGGCGCCCGGTGAGCAGTTCTTC
CASSYSQGAPGEQFF
>-|TRBD1|TRBJ2-7|TRBV2
TGTGCCAGCAGCGCCGGGACAGGGGTCGAGCAGTACTTC
CASSAGTGVEQYF
>-|TRBD1|TRBJ2-5|TRBV28
TGTGCCAGCAGTCAAAGAACAGGGGGACGAGAGACCCAGTACTTC
CASSQRTGGRETQYF
>once|-|TRBJ2-1|TRBV4-3
TGCGCCAGCAGCCAATCAGGTTCAGTAAGTAATGAGCAGTTCTTC
CASSQSGSVSNEQFF
>-|TRBD1|TRBJ2-2|TRBV7-2
TGTGCCAGCAGCCCGATAACAGGGGGCCGAGGGGAGCTGTTTTTT
CASSPITGGRGELFF
>-|-|TRBJ2-7|TRBV4-2
TGTGCCAGCAGCCAAGATGAGACTAAGATTTACAGCTCCTACGAGCAGTACTTC
CASSQDETKIYSSYEQYF
>-|TRBD1|TRBJ1-2|TRBV28
TGTGCCAGCAGTTTTTTCCACCCCGACAGGGTATATGGCTACACCTTC
CASSFFHPDRVYGYTF
>-|-|TRBJ2-5|TRBV11-3
TGTGCCAGCAGCTTTTCGGGAATAGAGACCCAGTACTTC
CASSFSGIETQYF
>-|TRBD2|TRBJ2-3|TRBV27
TGTGCCAGCACACTTCTAACTAGCGGGAGGGCAGATACGCAGTATTTT
CASTLLTSGRADTQYF
>-|-|TRBJ2-7|TRBV10-3
TGTGCCACAGCAATTGACACCTACGAGCAGTACTTC
CATAIDTYEQYF
>-|TRBD2|TRBJ2-5|TRBV28
TGTGCCAGCAGACCCAGCGGGGCTGAAGAGACCCAGTACTTC
CASRPSGAEETQYF
>-|TRBD1|TRBJ1-5|TRBV7-2
TGTGCCAGCAGCGAAACACCAGGGGGAAAGCAGCCCCAGCATTTT
CASSETPGGKQPQHF
>once|TRBD2|TRBJ2-1|TRBV5-1
TGCGCCAGCAGATCGGGACTAGCGCTCAACGCGCGGTTCTTC
CASRSGLALNARFF